This T cell receptor (beta chain) was found in a study of cytomegalovirus exposure and HLA in healthy donors. Generated by immunoSEQ multiplex PCR, the TCRdb table keeps only in-frame clones and is missing some. The data hold about 170,000 clones, with about nine tenths observed a single time. Notes on the study in general: Some public TCRs appeared in many individuals, while most sequences were rare. The study put 150 to 200 TCR beta chains on its list as cytomegalovirus-associated.

The germline V gene encodes CDR1 MNHEY and CDR2 SVGAGI. This CDR3 contains 13 residues. Trimming removed 3 bases from V and 10 bases from J, with 15 bases in between. A note on this clone: The target antigen is unknown.

This chain links TRBV6-5 with TRBJ1-1; D uncertain. Sequenced material: PBMCs. The TCR comes from a man between 18 and 29 years old in good health and CMV-seropositive. CDR3 amino acids: CASSYSLWAIAFF. The CDR3 bases are TGTGCCAGCAGTTATTCATTATGGGCGATAGCTTTCTTT.